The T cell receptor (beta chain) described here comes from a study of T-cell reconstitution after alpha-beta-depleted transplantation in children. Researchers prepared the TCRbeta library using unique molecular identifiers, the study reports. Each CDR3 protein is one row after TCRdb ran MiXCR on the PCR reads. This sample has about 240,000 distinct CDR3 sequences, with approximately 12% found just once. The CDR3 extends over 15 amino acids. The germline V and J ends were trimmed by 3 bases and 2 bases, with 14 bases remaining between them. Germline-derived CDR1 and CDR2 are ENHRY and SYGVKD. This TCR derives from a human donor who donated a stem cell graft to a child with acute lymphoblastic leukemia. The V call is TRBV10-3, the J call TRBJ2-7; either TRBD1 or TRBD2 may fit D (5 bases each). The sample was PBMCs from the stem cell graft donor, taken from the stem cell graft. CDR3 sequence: CAISDWDRPAYEQYF. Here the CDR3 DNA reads TGTGCCATCAGTGACTGGGACCGACCTGCCTACGAGCAGTACTTC.